The TCR beta chain described here comes from a study of blood T cell repertoires in COVID-19. For the study at large: Acute and convalescent COVID-19 samples came from the United States, Italy and Spain. Sources were T cells, B-cell-depleted T cells, or PBMCs; the material itself was cDNA or gDNA.

In the authors' methods: The authors estimated nucleated cell counts from reference gene primer amplification. Using immunoSEQ multiplex PCR, the repertoire was profiled, and TCRdb retains in-frame clones only, with some absent. V, J and clone size derive from that table, while D and trimming were established from the DNA sequence. Of 120,000 to 150,000 clones detected, about 91% appear once; the ten largest clones hold over 0.85%. V was clipped by 4 bases and J by 0 bases, with 20 bases between them. The CDR3 is made up of 19 amino acids. Germline CDR1 SGDLS, CDR2 YYNGEE. The sequencing sample was made of peripheral blood. The chain recombines TRBV9 with TRBJ2-6; weak D call: TRBD2 (6 bases). The TCR originated in a woman in her 50s with acute or convalescent COVID-19. CDR3 sequence (DNA): TGTGCCAGCAGCCCTTTCGGGGGAGGAACTATCTCTGGGGCCAACGTCCTGACTTTC. Residues: CASSPFGGGTISGANVLTF.